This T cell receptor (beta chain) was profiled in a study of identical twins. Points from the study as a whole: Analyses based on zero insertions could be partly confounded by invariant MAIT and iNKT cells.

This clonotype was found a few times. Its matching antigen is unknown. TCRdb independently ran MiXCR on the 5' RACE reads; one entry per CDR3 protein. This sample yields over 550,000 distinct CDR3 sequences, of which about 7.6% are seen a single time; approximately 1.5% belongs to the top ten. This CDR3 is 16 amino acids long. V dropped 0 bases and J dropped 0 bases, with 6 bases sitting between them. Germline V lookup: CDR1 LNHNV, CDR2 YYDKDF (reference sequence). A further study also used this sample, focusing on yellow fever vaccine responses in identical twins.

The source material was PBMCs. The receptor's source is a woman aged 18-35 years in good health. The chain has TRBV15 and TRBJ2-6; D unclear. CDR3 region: CATSRDVGSGANVLTF. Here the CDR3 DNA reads TGTGCCACCAGCAGAGATGTAGGCTCTGGGGCCAACGTCCTGACTTTC.